Each of the 32 T cell receptor beta chains below was sequenced from the same sample in a study of OX40 agonist ivuxolimab in advanced cancers. Produced via immunoSEQ multiplex PCR; TCRdb's table is partial and in-frame only. The sample has some 73,000 clones; about 88% are singletons. This sample comprised CD4+ or CD8+ T cells sorted from blood, obtained in a trial of the OX40 agonist ivuxolimab. The receptors stem from an adult with an advanced solid tumor such as melanoma, head and neck, liver or kidney cancer.

This clone has more than one count but fewer than ten. Here the CDR3 reads CASSEGQFGYTF. CDR3 nucleotide sequence: TGTGCCAGCAGTGAAGGACAGTTTGGCTACACCTTC. The chain combines TRBV6-1 with TRBJ1-2; maybe TRBD1 (5 bases). Germline values: CDR1 MNHNS, CDR2 SASEGT. The CDR3 is 12 residues long. Trimming took off 1 base at V and 7 bases at J, with 7 bases between the two ends.

The chain carries TRBV15 and TRBJ1-4; the D is unclear. The CDR3 length is 15 residues. Germline CDR1 is LNHNV and CDR2 is YYDKDF (reference sequence). V was shortened by 0 bases and J by 8 bases, with 13 bases between the two germline ends. DNA for the CDR3: TGTGCCACCAGCAGAGATGGCTCTCCCCAGGAAAAACTGTTTTTT. Its translation is CATSRDGSPQEKLFF.

The gene calls are TRBV5-4 and TRBJ1-6; TRBD1 might be the D (6 bases). V shed 0 bases and J shed 5 bases, with 12 bases lying between them. The germline V gene has CDR1 SGHNT and CDR2 YYREEE (reference sequence). This CDR3 spans 16 amino acids. In DNA form, the CDR3 reads TGTGCCAGCAGCTTGGGGTCCGGACAGCATAATTCACCCCTCCACTTT. This codes for CASSLGSGQHNSPLHF.

The DNA for the CDR3 is TGTGCCAGCTCACCCCTAACTGGAGGGACTGAAGCTTTCTTT. It yields the protein CASSPLTGGTEAFF. The chain joins TRBV18 to TRBJ1-1; no clear D. The length of the CDR3 is 14 residues. V was cut by 3 bases and J by 5 bases, with 13 bases left in between. The germline V gene has CDR1 KGHSH and CDR2 LQKENI. Based on the CDR3 plus reference TRBV18 and TRBJ1-1, the full variable domain is NAGVMQNPRHLVRRRGQEARLRCSPMKGHSHVYWYRQLPEEGLKFMVYLQKENIIDESGMPKERFSAEFPKEGPSILRIQQVVRGDSAAYFCASSPLTGGTEAFFGQGTRLTVV.

About this clone: The sample holds other DNA sequences that translate to the same CDR3. The chain is built from TRBV5-1 and TRBJ2-7; 7 bases match TRBD1. This CDR3 region has 14 residues. V shed 1 base, J shed 0 bases, and the junction held 1 base outside the gene matches. The germline gives CDR1 SGHRS, CDR2 YFSETQ. The CDR3 sequence: CASSLSGGSYEQYF. The CDR3 DNA follows: TGCGCCAGCAGCTTGTCAGGGGGCTCCTACGAGCAGTACTTC.

The chain recombines TRBV6-5 with TRBJ2-7; 8 bases map to TRBD2. The trim removed 2 bases at V and 3 bases at J, leaving 6 bases unmatched. Germline V gives CDR1 MNHEY, CDR2 SVGAGI. The CDR3 length is 15 residues. The chain's CDR3 is CASSYGSGAYYEQYF. The DNA for the CDR3 is TGTGCCAGCAGTTACGGTAGCGGGGCCTACTACGAGCAGTACTTC.

The rearrangement joins TRBV27 to TRBJ1-6; D is unresolved. This CDR3 region has 17 residues. Trimming took 10 bases from V and 6 from J, leaving 25 bases between them. Looked up from germline, CDR1 is MNHEY and CDR2 is SMNVEV (reference sequence). The CDR3 region has the DNA TGTGCCACCTCTTTATTTCGCGGGGAATCTAGTAATTCACCCCTCCACTTT. Translation: CATSLFRGESSNSPLHF.

The chain couples TRBV9 to TRBJ1-1, with 9 bases aligning to TRBD1. Germline V gene sequence: CDR1 SGDLS, CDR2 YYNGEE. The CDR3 is 12 amino acids. Trimming removed 4 bases from V and 8 bases from J; junction bases left unmatched: 3. CDR3 protein: CASSLGQGEAFF. CDR3 sequence (DNA): TGTGCCAGCAGCCTGGGACAGGGCGAAGCTTTCTTT.

J is TRBJ2-1 and V is TRBV11-2; 8 nucleotides agree with TRBD1. Per the germline V gene, CDR1 is SGHAT and CDR2 is FQNNGV. The CDR3 extends over 16 amino acids. Losses at the gene ends were 1 base for V and 7 bases for J; bases not matched to a gene: 9. The CDR3 spells CASSLASATGGNEQFF. The DNA of the CDR3 is TGTGCCAGCAGCTTAGCATCAGCTACAGGGGGAAATGAGCAGTTCTTC.

The rearrangement uses TRBV4-1 and TRBJ2-6; 8 positions agree with TRBD1. This CDR3 is 18 amino acids long. With 0 bases clipped from V and 3 bases from J, the junction kept 7 bases outside the gene matches. Germline lookup yields CDR1 MGHRA and CDR2 YSYEKL. The CDR3 here is CASSQDQGDRRGANVLTF. The DNA for the CDR3 is TGCGCCAGCAGCCAAGATCAGGGGGACAGGCGTGGGGCCAACGTCCTGACTTTC.

The chain joins TRBV7-9 to TRBJ2-7; D remains unclear. Germline assignment: CDR1 SEHNR and CDR2 FQNEAQ (reference sequence). This CDR3 has 13 amino acids. Trimming stripped 5 bases from V and 3 bases from J, with 11 bases between. CDR3 amino acids: CASSPSGGYEQYF. CDR3 DNA: TGTGCCAGCAGCCCCTCGGGCGGCTACGAGCAGTACTTC.

The J gene is TRBJ1-4, the V gene TRBV28, with TRBD1 matching over 9 bases. Germline V CDR1 and CDR2: MDHEN, SYDVKM. The V gene end was trimmed by 6 bases and the J gene end by 12 bases; junction bases not matched to a gene: 11. The CDR3 has 14 residues. The CDR3 region is CASSRDRVLVELFF. CDR3 coding DNA: TGTGCCAGCAGCCGGGACAGGGTTTTGGTAGAACTGTTTTTT. The whole variable domain, filled in from reference TRBV28 and TRBJ1-4, reads DVKVTQSSRYLVKRTGEKVFLECVQDMDHENMFWYRQDPGLGLRLIYFSYDVKMKEKGDIPEGYSVSREKKERFSLILESASTNQTSMYLCASSRDRVLVELFFGSGTQLSVL.

This clone was observed a single time. This sequence joins TRBV4-2 and TRBJ2-5; weak D call: TRBD2 (5 bases). There are 15 residues in the CDR3. CDR1 and CDR2 from the germline V gene are LGHNA and YNFKEQ. V was shortened by 3 bases and J by 5 bases, with 16 bases between the two germline ends. The CDR3 bases are TGTGCCAGCAGCCAGATGGGCAGCGGTCAGGAGACCCAGTACTTC. This sequence encodes CASSQMGSGQETQYF.

The chain links TRBV7-2 to TRBJ1-6; the D is unclear. From germline, CDR1 is SGHTA and CDR2 FQGNSA. Trimming shortened V by 3 bases and J by 9 bases, and 9 bases separated the two germline ends. This CDR3 comprises 13 residues. The CDR3 DNA reads as TGTGCCAGCAGCTTCGCTGGGAGTTCACCCCTCCACTTT. This codes for CASSFAGSSPLHF. The full variable domain, rest sourced from reference TRBV7-2 and TRBJ1-6, is GAGVSQSPSNKVTEKGKDVELRCDPISGHTALYWYRQSLGQGLEFLIYFQGNSAPDKSGLPSDRFSAERTGGSVSTLTIQRTQQEDSAVYLCASSFAGSSPLHFGNGTRLTVT.

The chain employs TRBV19 and TRBJ2-3, with TRBD2 identical over 12 bases. J gave up 0 bases and V 3 bases, and 4 bases lay outside the gene matches. Germline CDR1 is LNHDA and CDR2 is SQIVND (reference sequence). This CDR3 is built from 17 residues. Written as DNA, the CDR3 is TGTGCCAGTAGTATGCGGACTAGCGGGATCAGCACAGATACGCAGTATTTT. Translated, it gives CASSMRTSGISTDTQYF.

This clone was picked up many times. V gene TRBV19 combines with J gene TRBJ2-6; no clear D. Deletions cut 3 bases from V and 3 bases from J, with 9 bases between. Germline V gene sequence: CDR1 LNHDA, CDR2 SQIVND (reference sequence). The CDR3 sequence is 15 residues long. CDR3 sequence reads: CASSIGPGGANVLTF. The CDR3 DNA follows: TGTGCCAGTAGTATTGGCCCCGGTGGGGCCAACGTCCTGACTTTC.

The chain joins TRBV6-6 to TRBJ2-5; D is ambiguous. The CDR3 covers 12 residues. Trimming took 8 bases from V and 5 from J, leaving 12 bases between them. CDR1 is MNHNY, CDR2 SVGAGI, per germline (reference sequence). The CDR3 protein is CASQLAGETQYF. The CDR3 region has the DNA TGTGCCAGCCAGTTAGCCGGGGAGACCCAGTACTTC.

The genes are TRBV9 and TRBJ2-1, with D possibly TRBD2 on 5 matching bases. The V gene lost 4 bases and the J gene lost 6 bases, with 8 bases spanning the gap. The CDR3 has 12 residues. Germline V gene sequence: CDR1 SGDLS, CDR2 YYNGEE. The CDR3 sequence: CASSREPNEQFF. CDR3 in DNA: TGTGCCAGCAGCCGGGAACCCAATGAGCAGTTCTTC.

This chain links TRBV6-5 with TRBJ2-7; D is ambiguous. Trimming removed 2 bases from V and 6 bases from J, with 17 bases in between. There are 15 residues in the CDR3. CDR1 MNHEY and CDR2 SVGAGI come from the germline V gene. The CDR3 DNA reads as TGTGCCAGCAGTTACCTCTCAAACGGCTTGAGCGAGCAGTACTTC. This sequence encodes CASSYLSNGLSEQYF.

The chain combines TRBV11-2 with TRBJ2-7; tentative D call: TRBD2 (6 bases). Trimming shortened V by 4 bases and J by 3 bases, and 13 bases separated the two germline ends. This CDR3 contains 14 residues. Germline CDR1 is SGHAT and CDR2 is FQNNGV. CDR3: CASSSGLLSYEQYF. In DNA, the CDR3 is TGTGCCAGCAGCTCGGGACTCCTAAGCTACGAGCAGTACTTC.

This chain joins TRBV30 and TRBJ2-7; tentative D call: TRBD1 (6 bases). The CDR3 extends over 15 amino acids. CDR1 is GTSNPN and CDR2 is SVGIG in the germline V gene (reference sequence). V was shortened by 3 bases and J by 4 bases, with 19 bases between the two germline ends. The CDR3 protein is CAWSGPLWDIYEQYF. The CDR3 DNA sequence: TGTGCCTGGAGCGGCCCACTCTGGGACATTTACGAGCAGTACTTC. The variable domain in full, completed from reference TRBV30 and TRBJ2-7, reads SQTIHQWPATLVQPVGSPLSLECTVEGTSNPNLYWYRQAAGRGLQLLFYSVGIGQISSEVPQNLSASRPQDRQFILSSKKLLLSDSGFYLCAWSGPLWDIYEQYFGPGTRLTVT.

The sample holds a few counts of this clone. The J gene is TRBJ1-3, the V gene TRBV5-5, with D unresolved. This CDR3 is built from 17 residues. With 4 bases removed from V and 0 bases from J, the gap between germline ends came to 17 bases. CDR1 and CDR2 from the germline V gene are SGHKS and YYEKEE (reference sequence). The CDR3 spells CASSLGTYSSSGNTIYF. CDR3 in DNA: TGTGCCAGCAGCCTCGGAACCTACTCGAGCTCTGGAAACACCATATATTTT.

The genes are TRBV4-1 and TRBJ1-5; D gene ambiguous. The CDR3 is 16 amino acids. In germline, CDR1 is MGHRA, CDR2 YSYEKL. V was shortened by 4 bases and J by 0 bases, with 13 bases between the two germline ends. The CDR3 reads CASSLQAAYSNQPQHF. The CDR3 bases are TGCGCCAGCAGCCTCCAAGCAGCATATAGCAATCAGCCCCAGCATTTT.

The chain recombines TRBV29-1 with TRBJ1-5; D is ambiguous. The CDR3 loop spans 13 amino acids. The germline V and J ends were trimmed by 4 bases and 1 base, with 8 bases remaining between them. Germline V gene data show CDR1 as SQVTM and CDR2 as ANQGSEA. CDR3 in amino acids: CSVGQTSNQPQHF. In DNA form, the CDR3 reads TGCAGCGTTGGTCAGACGAGCAATCAGCCCCAGCATTTT. The full variable domain, rest sourced from reference TRBV29-1 and TRBJ1-5, is SAVISQKPSRDICQRGTSLTIQCQVDSQVTMMFWYRQQPGQSLTLIATANQGSEATYESGFVIDKFPISRPNLTFSTLTVSNMSPEDSSIYLCSVGQTSNQPQHFGDGTRLSIL.

V is TRBV19 and J is TRBJ1-1, with D unclear. From germline, CDR1 is LNHDA and CDR2 SQIVND (reference sequence). The CDR3 covers 14 residues. V lost 3 bases to trimming and J lost 1 base, with 9 bases between them. This CDR3 is CASSILVENTEAFF. The CDR3 bases are TGTGCCAGTAGTATTCTCGTTGAGAACACTGAAGCTTTCTTT.

The rearrangement uses TRBV4-1 and TRBJ2-1, with a possible D match to TRBD2 (6 bases). The length of the CDR3 is 17 residues. CDR1 MGHRA and CDR2 YSYEKL come from the germline V gene. Deletions cut 2 bases from V and 1 base from J, with 15 bases between. DNA for the CDR3: TGCGCCAGCAGCCAATTAGATCTCGGACTATCCTACAATGAGCAGTTCTTC. Its translation is CASSQLDLGLSYNEQFF.

This clone has more than one count but fewer than ten. V usage is TRBV28 and J usage is TRBJ1-1; possible D gene TRBD1, 6 bases. Germline values: CDR1 MDHEN, CDR2 SYDVKM. CDR3 length: 14 residues. V shed 5 bases and J shed 5 bases, with 15 bases lying between them. CDR3 bases: TGTGCCAGCAGTGTGCAGGGGAGGGGGACTGAAGCTTTCTTT. Protein: CASSVQGRGTEAFF.

The V call is TRBV7-2, the J call TRBJ2-1; 7 bases line up with TRBD2. J lost 8 bases, V lost 5 bases, and 12 bases had no gene match. CDR1 and CDR2 (germline): SGHTA, FQGNSA. The CDR3 has 15 residues. The CDR3 here is CASSPLKGRDDEQFF. The CDR3 DNA is TGTGCCAGCAGCCCCCTAAAGGGGAGGGATGATGAGCAGTTCTTC.

The V and J genes are TRBV6-1 and TRBJ1-1, with 7 bases lining up with TRBD1. The CDR3 has 14 amino acids. CDR1 is MNHNS, CDR2 SASEGT, per germline. Trimming cost V 5 bases and J 2 bases; bases outside gene matches: 5. The CDR3 here is CASSSTGLNTEAFF. Written as DNA, the CDR3 is TGTGCCAGCAGTTCGACAGGGCTCAACACTGAAGCTTTCTTT.

This chain connects TRBV19 to TRBJ2-5, with a tentative D call TRBD1 (6 bases). Trimming removed 4 bases from V and 5 bases from J, with 11 bases in between. The CDR3 runs to 13 residues. Germline lookup yields CDR1 LNHDA and CDR2 SQIVND (reference sequence). CDR3: CASSRTALETQYF. CDR3 bases: TGTGCCAGTAGTAGGACAGCCCTGGAGACCCAGTACTTC. Filled out from reference TRBV19 and TRBJ2-5, the complete variable domain reads DGGITQSPKYLFRKEGQNVTLSCEQNLNHDAMYWYRQDPGQGLRLIYYSQIVNDFQKGDIAEGYSVSREKKESFPLTVTSAQKNPTAFYLCASSRTALETQYFGPGTRLLVL.

The chain links TRBV10-1 to TRBJ2-7; D may correspond to TRBD1 or TRBD2 (5 bases each). The CDR3 has 13 amino acids. The germline gives CDR1 WNHNN, CDR2 SYGVQD (reference sequence). V was trimmed by 3 bases and J by 2 bases, leaving 8 bases between them. The CDR3 region has the DNA TGCGCCAGCAGTGAAGGGACGACCTACGAGCAGTACTTC. It specifies CASSEGTTYEQYF.

This clone was counted once. Written as DNA, the CDR3 is TGTGCCAGCAGTTTTTCTCAAGAGACCCAGTACTTC. This encodes CASSFSQETQYF. The rearrangement joins TRBV28 to TRBJ2-5, with D unclear. The V and J ends lost 3 bases and 2 bases respectively, with 4 bases between them. This CDR3 has 12 residues. CDR1 and CDR2 from the germline V gene are MDHEN and SYDVKM. The variable domain in full, completed from reference TRBV28 and TRBJ2-5, reads DVKVTQSSRYLVKRTGEKVFLECVQDMDHENMFWYRQDPGLGLRLIYFSYDVKMKEKGDIPEGYSVSREKKERFSLILESASTNQTSMYLCASSFSQETQYFGPGTRLLVL.